Below, 3 T cell receptor beta chains from the same sample are listed, as sequenced in a study of T-cell memory formation after mild COVID-19. TCRdb fed the 5' RACE reads into MiXCR, producing one record per CDR3 protein. The repertoire consists of roughly 400,000 distinct CDR3 sequences, with roughly 15% occurring once and the leading ten covering roughly 21%. The sample taken for sequencing was PBMCs or a T cell subset sorted from them (not recorded which). The receptor set was obtained from a man between 18 and 29 years old who had mild COVID-19 (a few samples of this study predate the infection). Cell type and time point are not known.

This clonotype has only a few counts. This chain joins TRBV7-6 and TRBJ1-1, with 9 bases fitting TRBD1. Germline V gives CDR1 SGHVS, CDR2 FNYEAQ. The CDR3 loop spans 16 amino acids. V was clipped by 1 base and J by 4 bases; unmatched bases: 7. As DNA, the CDR3 is TGTGCCAGCAGCTTAGATAAGAACAGGGGGCTCACTGAAGCTTTCTTT. Translation: CASSLDKNRGLTEAFF.

As for this clonotype: Germline and junction disagree at one end, which may indicate a read error. The rearrangement joins TRBV4-1 to TRBJ2-5; a weak D match, TRBD2 (6 bases). This CDR3 contains 16 residues. Germline lookup yields CDR1 MGHRA and CDR2 YSYEKL. The CDR3 bases are TGCGCCAGCAGCCTGGGGGGTACAGGAACCCAAGAGACACAGTACTTC. This encodes CASSLGGTGTQETQYF.

This clonotype was observed a few times. This rearrangement joins TRBV7-2 to TRBJ2-1, with 13 positions matching TRBD2. V shed 5 bases, J shed 10 bases, and the junction held 2 bases outside the gene matches. The CDR3 is made up of 13 amino acids. Germline values: CDR1 SGHTA, CDR2 FQGNSA. The CDR3 nucleotides are TGTGCCAGCAGCGGGGGACTAGCGGGGGAGCAGTTCTTC. Its translation is CASSGGLAGEQFF.